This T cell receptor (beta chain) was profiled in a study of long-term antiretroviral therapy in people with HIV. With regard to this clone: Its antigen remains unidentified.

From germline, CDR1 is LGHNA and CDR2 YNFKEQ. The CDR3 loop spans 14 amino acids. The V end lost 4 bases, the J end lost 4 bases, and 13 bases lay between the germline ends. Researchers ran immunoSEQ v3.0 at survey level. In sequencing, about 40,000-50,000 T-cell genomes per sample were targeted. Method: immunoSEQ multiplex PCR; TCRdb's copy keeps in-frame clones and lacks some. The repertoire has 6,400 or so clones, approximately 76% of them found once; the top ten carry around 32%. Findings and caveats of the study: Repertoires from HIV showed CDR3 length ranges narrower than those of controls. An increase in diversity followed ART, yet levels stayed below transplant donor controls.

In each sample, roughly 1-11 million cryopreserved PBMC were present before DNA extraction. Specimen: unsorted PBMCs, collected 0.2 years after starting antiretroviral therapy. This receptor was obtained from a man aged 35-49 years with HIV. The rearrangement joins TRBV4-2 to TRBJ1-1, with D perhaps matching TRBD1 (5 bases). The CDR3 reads CASSRGTVGTEAFF. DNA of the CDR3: TGTGCCAGCAGCCGTGGGACTGTGGGCACTGAAGCTTTCTTT.